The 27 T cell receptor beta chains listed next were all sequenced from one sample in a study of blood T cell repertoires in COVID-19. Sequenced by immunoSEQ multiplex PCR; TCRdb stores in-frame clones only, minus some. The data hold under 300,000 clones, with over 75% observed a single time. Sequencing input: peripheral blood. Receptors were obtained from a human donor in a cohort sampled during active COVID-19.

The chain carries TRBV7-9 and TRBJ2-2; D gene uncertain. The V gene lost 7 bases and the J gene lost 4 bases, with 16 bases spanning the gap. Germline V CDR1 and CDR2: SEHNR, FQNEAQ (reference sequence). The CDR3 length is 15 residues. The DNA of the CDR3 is TGTGCCAGCACCCAATACGCTTCGGGCACCGGGGAGCTGTTTTTT. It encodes CASTQYASGTGELFF.

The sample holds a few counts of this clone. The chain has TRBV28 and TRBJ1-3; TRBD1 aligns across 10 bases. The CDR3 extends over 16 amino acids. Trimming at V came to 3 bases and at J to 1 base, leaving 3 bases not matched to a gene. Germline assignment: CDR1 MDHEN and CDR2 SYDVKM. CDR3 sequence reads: CASSLTGGASGNTIYF. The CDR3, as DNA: TGTGCCAGCAGTTTGACAGGGGGCGCTTCTGGAAACACCATATATTTT.

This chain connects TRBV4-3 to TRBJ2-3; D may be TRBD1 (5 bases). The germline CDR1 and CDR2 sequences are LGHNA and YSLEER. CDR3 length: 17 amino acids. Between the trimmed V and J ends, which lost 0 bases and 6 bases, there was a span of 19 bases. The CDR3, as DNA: TGCGCCAGCAGCCAAGATCCGGCAGGGAAAGTTTCGGATACGCAGTATTTT. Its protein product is CASSQDPAGKVSDTQYF.

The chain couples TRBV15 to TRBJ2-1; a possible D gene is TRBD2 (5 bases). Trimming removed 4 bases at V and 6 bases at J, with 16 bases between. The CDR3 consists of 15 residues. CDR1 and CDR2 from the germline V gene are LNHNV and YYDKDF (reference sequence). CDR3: CATSTIPGGSNEQFF. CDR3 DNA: TGTGCCACCAGCACCATACCAGGTGGGAGCAATGAGCAGTTCTTC.

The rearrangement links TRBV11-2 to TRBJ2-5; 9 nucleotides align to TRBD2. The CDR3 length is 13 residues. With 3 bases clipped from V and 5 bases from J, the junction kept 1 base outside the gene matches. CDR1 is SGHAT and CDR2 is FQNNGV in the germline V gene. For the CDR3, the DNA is TGTGCCAGCAGCTTCGGACTAGCGGAGACCCAGTACTTC. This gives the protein CASSFGLAETQYF. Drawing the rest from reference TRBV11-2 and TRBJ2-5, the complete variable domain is EAGVAQSPRYKIIEKRQSVAFWCNPISGHATLYWYQQILGQGPKLLIQFQNNGVVDDSQLPKDRFSAERLKGVDSTLKIQPAKLEDSAVYLCASSFGLAETQYFGPGTRLLVL.

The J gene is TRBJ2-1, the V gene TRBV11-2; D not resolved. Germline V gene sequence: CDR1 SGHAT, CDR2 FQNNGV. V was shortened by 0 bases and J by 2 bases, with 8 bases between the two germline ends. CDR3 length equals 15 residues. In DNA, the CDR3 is TGTGCCAGCAGCTTAGATTGGGCGACCTACAATGAGCAGTTCTTC. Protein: CASSLDWATYNEQFF.

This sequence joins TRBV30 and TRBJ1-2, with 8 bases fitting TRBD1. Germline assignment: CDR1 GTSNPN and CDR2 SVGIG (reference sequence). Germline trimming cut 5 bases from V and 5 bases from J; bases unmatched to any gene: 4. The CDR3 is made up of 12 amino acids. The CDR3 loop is CAWGDRPYGYTF. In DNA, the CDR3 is TGTGCCTGGGGGGACAGGCCGTATGGCTACACCTTC. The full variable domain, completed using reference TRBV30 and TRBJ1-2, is SQTIHQWPATLVQPVGSPLSLECTVEGTSNPNLYWYRQAAGRGLQLLFYSVGIGQISSEVPQNLSASRPQDRQFILSSKKLLLSDSGFYLCAWGDRPYGYTFGSGTRLTVV.

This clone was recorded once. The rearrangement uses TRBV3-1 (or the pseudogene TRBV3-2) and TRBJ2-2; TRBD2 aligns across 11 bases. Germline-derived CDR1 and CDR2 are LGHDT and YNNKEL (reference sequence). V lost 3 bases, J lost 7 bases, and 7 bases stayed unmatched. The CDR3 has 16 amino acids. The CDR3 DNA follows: TGTGCCAGCAGCCAGAGACTAGCGGGATTGGGCGGGGAGCTGTTTTTT. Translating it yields CASSQRLAGLGGELFF.

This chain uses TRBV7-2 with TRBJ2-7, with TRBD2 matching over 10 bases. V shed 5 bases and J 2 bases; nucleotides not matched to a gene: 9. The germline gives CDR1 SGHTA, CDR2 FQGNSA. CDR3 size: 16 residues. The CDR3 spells CASSLRTSGSPYEQYF. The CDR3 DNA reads TGTGCCAGCAGCCTGAGGACTAGCGGAAGTCCCTACGAGCAGTACTTC.

The CDR3 nucleotides are TGTGCCAGTAGTGCAGGGCGGGATCGCTACGAGCAGTACTTC. Translating it yields CASSAGRDRYEQYF. The V and J genes are TRBV19 and TRBJ2-7; D is perhaps TRBD2 (6 bases). The germline CDR1 and CDR2 sequences are LNHDA and SQIVND (reference sequence). The CDR3 is made up of 14 amino acids. V lost 5 bases to trimming and J lost 3 bases, with 14 bases between them.

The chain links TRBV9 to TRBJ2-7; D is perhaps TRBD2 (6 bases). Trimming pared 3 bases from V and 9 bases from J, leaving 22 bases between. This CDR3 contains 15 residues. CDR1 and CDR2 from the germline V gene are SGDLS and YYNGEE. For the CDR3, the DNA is TGTGCCAGCAGCGGGGGCGGGGAAACATACGAGCGGCAGTACTTC. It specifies CASSGGGETYERQYF.

The CDR3 region has the DNA TGTGCCAGCAGAACAGGGGCTGGGGCCAACGTCCTGACTTTC. Residues: CASRTGAGANVLTF. The V and J genes are TRBV6-5 and TRBJ2-6; TRBD1 matches 7 bases. Trimming took 6 bases from V and 2 from J; bases not matched to a gene: 1. The CDR3 totals 14 residues. The germline V gene encodes CDR1 MNHEY and CDR2 SVGAGI.

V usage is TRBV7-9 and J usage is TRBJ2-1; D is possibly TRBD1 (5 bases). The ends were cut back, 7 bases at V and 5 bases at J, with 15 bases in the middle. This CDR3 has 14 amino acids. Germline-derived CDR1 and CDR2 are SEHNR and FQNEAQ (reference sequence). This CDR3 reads CASTDGARNNEQFF. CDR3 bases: TGTGCCAGCACGGATGGGGCCAGAAACAATGAGCAGTTCTTC.

CDR3 protein: CASSLGQRLYGYTF. The DNA for the CDR3 is TGTGCCAGCAGTTTGGGGCAGAGACTGTATGGCTACACCTTC. This chain connects TRBV28 to TRBJ1-2; D possibly corresponds to TRBD1 (5 bases). Germline V gives CDR1 MDHEN, CDR2 SYDVKM. The V and J ends lost 3 bases and 5 bases respectively, with 13 bases between them. This CDR3 has 14 amino acids.

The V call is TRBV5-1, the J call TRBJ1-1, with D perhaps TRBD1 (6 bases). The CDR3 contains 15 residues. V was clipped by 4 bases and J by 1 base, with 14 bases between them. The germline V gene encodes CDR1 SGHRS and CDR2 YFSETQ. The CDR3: CASSPTGFGNTEAFF. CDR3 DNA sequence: TGCGCCAGCAGCCCCACAGGGTTCGGGAACACTGAAGCTTTCTTT.

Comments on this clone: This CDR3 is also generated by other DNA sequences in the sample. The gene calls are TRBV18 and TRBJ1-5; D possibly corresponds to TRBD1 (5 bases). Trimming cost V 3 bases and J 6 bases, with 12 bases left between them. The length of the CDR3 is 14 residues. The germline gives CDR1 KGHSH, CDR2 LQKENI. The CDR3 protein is CASSPRQGGQPQHF. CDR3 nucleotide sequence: TGTGCCAGCTCACCGAGGCAGGGAGGTCAGCCCCAGCATTTT.

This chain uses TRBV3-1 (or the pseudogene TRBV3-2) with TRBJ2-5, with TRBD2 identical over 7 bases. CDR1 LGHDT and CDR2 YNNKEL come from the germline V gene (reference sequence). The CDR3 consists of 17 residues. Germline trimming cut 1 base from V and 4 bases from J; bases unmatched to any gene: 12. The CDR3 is CASSQGSGAGVGETQYF. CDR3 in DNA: TGTGCCAGCAGCCAAGGAAGCGGGGCTGGGGTGGGAGAGACCCAGTACTTC.

The CDR3 bases are TGTGCCAGCCGAACAGGGGTCAACAATGAGCAGTTCTTC. Protein sequence: CASRTGVNNEQFF. The genes are TRBV2 and TRBJ2-1; 7 bases are shared with TRBD1. The CDR3 has 13 residues. From germline, CDR1 is SNHLY and CDR2 FYNNEI. J was trimmed by 5 bases and V by 8 bases; bases with no gene match: 6.

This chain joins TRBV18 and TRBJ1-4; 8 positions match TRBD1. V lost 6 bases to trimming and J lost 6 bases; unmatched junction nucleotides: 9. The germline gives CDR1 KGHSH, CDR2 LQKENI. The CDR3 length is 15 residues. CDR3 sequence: CASSNSAGGDEKLFF. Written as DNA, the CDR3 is TGTGCCAGCTCCAACTCCGCAGGGGGCGATGAAAAACTGTTTTTT.

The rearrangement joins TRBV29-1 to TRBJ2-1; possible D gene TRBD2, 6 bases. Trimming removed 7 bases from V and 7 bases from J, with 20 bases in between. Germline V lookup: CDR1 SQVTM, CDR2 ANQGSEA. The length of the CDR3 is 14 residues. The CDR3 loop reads CSALRLGVRNEQFF. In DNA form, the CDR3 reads TGCAGCGCCTTGAGACTAGGGGTGCGGAATGAGCAGTTCTTC.

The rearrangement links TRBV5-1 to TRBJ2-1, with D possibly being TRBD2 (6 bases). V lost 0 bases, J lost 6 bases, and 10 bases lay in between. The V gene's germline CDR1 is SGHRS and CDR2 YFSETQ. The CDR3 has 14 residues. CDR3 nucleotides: TGCGCCAGCAGCTTGGCTGGAGGGGTCAATGAGCAGTTCTTC. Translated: CASSLAGGVNEQFF.

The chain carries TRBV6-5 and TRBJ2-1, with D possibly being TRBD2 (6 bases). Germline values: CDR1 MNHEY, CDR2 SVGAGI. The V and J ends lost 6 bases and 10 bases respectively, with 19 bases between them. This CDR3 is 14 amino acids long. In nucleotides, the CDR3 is TGTGCCAGCAGCCGGGAGCCCACCGGTAGGGAGCAGTTCTTC. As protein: CASSREPTGREQFF.

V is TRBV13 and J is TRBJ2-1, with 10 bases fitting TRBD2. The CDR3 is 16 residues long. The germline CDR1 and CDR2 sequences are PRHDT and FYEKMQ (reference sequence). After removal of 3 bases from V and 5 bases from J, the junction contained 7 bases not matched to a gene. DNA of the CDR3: TGTGCCAGCAGCTTCCCTACTAGCGGGATCGACAATGAGCAGTTCTTC. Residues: CASSFPTSGIDNEQFF.

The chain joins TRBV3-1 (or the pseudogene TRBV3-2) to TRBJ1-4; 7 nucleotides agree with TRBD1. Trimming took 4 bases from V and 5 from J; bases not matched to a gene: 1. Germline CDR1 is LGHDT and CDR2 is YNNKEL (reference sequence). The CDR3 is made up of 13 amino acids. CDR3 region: CASSLQGNEKLFF. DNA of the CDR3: TGTGCCAGCAGCCTACAGGGGAATGAAAAACTGTTTTTT.

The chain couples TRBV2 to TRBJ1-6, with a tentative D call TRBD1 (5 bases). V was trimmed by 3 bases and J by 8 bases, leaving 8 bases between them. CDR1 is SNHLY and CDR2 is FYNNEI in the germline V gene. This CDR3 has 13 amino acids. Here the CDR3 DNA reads TGTGCCAGCAGTGATCGGGGGTATTCACCCCTCCACTTT. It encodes CASSDRGYSPLHF. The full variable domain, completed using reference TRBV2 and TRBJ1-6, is EPEVTQTPSHQVTQMGQEVILRCVPISNHLYFYWYRQILGQKVEFLVSFYNNEISEKSEIFDDQFSVERPDGSNFTLKIRSTKLEDSAMYFCASSDRGYSPLHFGNGTRLTVT.

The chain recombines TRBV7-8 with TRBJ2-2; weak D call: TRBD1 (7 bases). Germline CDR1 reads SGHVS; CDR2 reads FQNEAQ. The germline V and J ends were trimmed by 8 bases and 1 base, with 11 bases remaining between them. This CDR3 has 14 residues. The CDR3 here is CASAGGLNTGELFF. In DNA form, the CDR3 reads TGTGCCAGCGCAGGGGGACTGAACACCGGGGAGCTGTTTTTT.

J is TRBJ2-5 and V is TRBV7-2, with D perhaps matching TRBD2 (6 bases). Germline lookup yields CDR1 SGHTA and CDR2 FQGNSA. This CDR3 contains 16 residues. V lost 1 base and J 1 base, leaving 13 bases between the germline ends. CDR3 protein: CASSLGSAGSQETQYF. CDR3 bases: TGTGCCAGCAGCTTAGGTTCAGCGGGCTCCCAAGAGACCCAGTACTTC.